A single sample is the source of the 16 T cell receptor beta chains below, sequenced in a study of cytomegalovirus exposure and HLA in healthy donors. PCR involved 60 Vbeta and 13 Jbeta primers. Repertoires were generated with immunoSEQ multiplex PCR, while TCRdb's copy carries only in-frame clones and drops some. The sample consists of 150,000 or so clones, approximately 79% of them appearing once. The source material was PBMCs. The receptors were sampled from a man younger than 35 in good health and CMV-seropositive.

This chain uses TRBV11-3 with TRBJ1-2; a possible D gene is TRBD1 (5 bases). This CDR3 contains 13 residues. Germline CDR1 SGHNT, CDR2 YENEEA. V lost 4 bases, J lost 8 bases, and 14 bases lay in between. The CDR3 is CASSSGGGGGYTF. The DNA of the CDR3 is TGTGCCAGCAGCTCCGGGGGAGGCGGAGGCTACACCTTC.

This sequence joins TRBV7-6 and TRBJ2-7; 8 bases line up with TRBD1. CDR3 length equals 15 residues. Trimming cost V 1 base and J 3 bases; bases outside gene matches: 5. Germline CDR1 is SGHVS and CDR2 is FNYEAQ. The CDR3 DNA is TGTGCCAGCAGCTTAGGACAGGGGATTGTCTACGAGCAGTACTTC. Its translation is CASSLGQGIVYEQYF.

This rearrangement joins TRBV4-1 to TRBJ2-1; 8 nucleotides agree with TRBD2. Losses at the gene ends were 1 base for V and 5 bases for J; bases not matched to a gene: 4. The CDR3 covers 15 residues. Germline CDR1 and CDR2: MGHRA and YSYEKL. CDR3 residues: CASSQALAEDNEQFF. The CDR3 nucleotides are TGCGCCAGCAGCCAAGCACTAGCGGAGGACAATGAGCAGTTCTTC.

The chain links TRBV5-1 to TRBJ2-7; TRBD1 matches at 7 bases. Germline CDR1 is SGHRS and CDR2 is YFSETQ. The CDR3 loop spans 15 amino acids. Losses at the gene ends were 0 bases for V and 4 bases for J; bases not matched to a gene: 7. CDR3 in amino acids: CASSLGTGLFYEQYF. In DNA, the CDR3 is TGCGCCAGCAGCTTGGGGACAGGCCTGTTTTACGAGCAGTACTTC.

This clone was counted between two and nine times. The chain is built from TRBV6-5 and TRBJ1-4; D is uncertain. The V gene lost 0 bases and the J gene lost 4 bases, with 6 bases spanning the gap. The CDR3 is 14 residues long. Germline CDR1 MNHEY, CDR2 SVGAGI. CDR3 DNA sequence: TGTGCCAGCAGTTACTCTGGTAGTAATGAAAAACTGTTTTTT. As protein: CASSYSGSNEKLFF.

The rearrangement links TRBV15 to TRBJ1-4; TRBD1 might be the D (5 bases). The CDR3 is 14 amino acids. V lost 3 bases and J 5 bases, leaving 10 bases between the germline ends. Germline assignment: CDR1 LNHNV and CDR2 YYDKDF (reference sequence). The CDR3 sequence is CATSRGRPNEKLFF. The DNA for the CDR3 is TGTGCCACCAGCAGGGGGCGGCCAAATGAAAAACTGTTTTTT.

This clone appeared once. Here the CDR3 DNA reads TGTGCCAGCAGCTTGGTGGTGGGCGGCTACACCTTC. Its protein product is CASSLVVGGYTF. The V gene is TRBV5-5, the J gene TRBJ1-2; D uncertain. From germline, CDR1 is SGHKS and CDR2 YYEKEE (reference sequence). V was shortened by 0 bases and J by 8 bases, with 8 bases between the two germline ends. CDR3 length: 12 residues.

This sequence joins TRBV6-5 and TRBJ2-1; 8 nucleotides line up with TRBD2. With 6 bases clipped from V and 4 bases from J, the junction kept 8 bases outside the gene matches. Germline CDR1 is MNHEY and CDR2 is SVGAGI. This CDR3 region has 15 residues. CDR3: CASSPLGRGYNEQFF. The CDR3 DNA reads TGTGCCAGCAGCCCCCTCGGGAGGGGATACAATGAGCAGTTCTTC.

The table lists this clone with a few counts. The chain combines TRBV4-1 with TRBJ2-1, with 8 bases identical to TRBD2. The CDR3 is 16 amino acids. The J segment lost 4 bases and the V segment lost 1 base, leaving 6 bases of the junction unmatched. CDR1 is MGHRA, CDR2 YSYEKL, per germline. CDR3 nucleotide sequence: TGCGCCAGCAGCCAAGGGCGGGGGGCCGGATACAATGAGCAGTTCTTC. It translates to CASSQGRGAGYNEQFF.

V usage is TRBV5-4 and J usage is TRBJ2-5; D call uncertain. The DNA end is a closer match to TRBJ2-7, so the J assignment may be wrong. Germline CDR1 reads SGHNT; CDR2 reads YYREEE (reference sequence). The CDR3 runs 13 residues. The CDR3 DNA is TGTGCCAGCAGCTTGGCTCGCACCTACGAGCAGTACTTC. Translation gives CASSLARTYEQYF.

The chain joins TRBV27 to TRBJ2-7; TRBD1 aligns across 11 bases. With V trimmed by 8 bases and J by 2 bases, 2 bases remained unmatched. Germline V gives CDR1 MNHEY, CDR2 SMNVEV (reference sequence). The CDR3 length is 13 residues. The CDR3: CASGDRGTYEQYF. DNA for the CDR3: TGTGCCAGCGGGGACAGGGGGACCTACGAGCAGTACTTC.

The genes are TRBV5-4 and TRBJ1-2, with D tentatively TRBD1 (6 bases). Trimming cost V 0 bases and J 2 bases, with 8 bases left between them. CDR1 and CDR2 (germline): SGHNT, YYREEE (reference sequence). The CDR3 totals 14 residues. The CDR3 protein is CASSLGQVNYGYTF. The CDR3 region has the DNA TGTGCCAGCAGCTTGGGACAGGTGAACTATGGCTACACCTTC.

Of note for this clone: One end of the junction is discordant with germline, which a read error may explain. The chain uses TRBV28 and TRBJ1-2; D is perhaps TRBD1 (6 bases). In germline, CDR1 is MDHEN, CDR2 SYDVKM. CDR3 size: 12 residues. The CDR3, as DNA: TGTGTCAGCAGTTTAACAGGGCCCTTCTACACCTTC. Protein product: CVSSLTGPFYTF.

The chain joins TRBV7-9 to TRBJ2-5; the D gene is possibly TRBD2 (5 bases). The CDR3 length is 17 residues. Germline V gene lookup returns CDR1 SEHNR and CDR2 FQNEAQ (reference sequence). Trimming removed 2 bases from V and 1 base from J, with 17 bases in between. CDR3 sequence reads: CASSLILGGEFQETQYF. CDR3 DNA: TGTGCCAGCAGCTTAATCCTGGGTGGGGAGTTCCAAGAGACCCAGTACTTC.

This sequence joins TRBV9 and TRBJ2-7; weak D call: TRBD1 (5 bases). The V and J ends lost 0 bases and 4 bases respectively, with 8 bases between them. Germline V gives CDR1 SGDLS, CDR2 YYNGEE. The CDR3 runs to 13 residues. CDR3 in amino acids: CASSVGPGYEQYF. CDR3 nucleotide sequence: TGTGCCAGCAGCGTAGGCCCAGGGTACGAGCAGTACTTC.

The gene calls are TRBV6-6 and TRBJ1-3, with D possibly TRBD1 on 5 matching bases. Germline V lookup: CDR1 MNHNY, CDR2 SVGAGI (reference sequence). V was shortened by 2 bases and J by 3 bases, with 14 bases between the two germline ends. This CDR3 comprises 16 residues. CDR3 in amino acids: CASSYTSVTGGNTIYF. CDR3 bases: TGTGCCAGCAGTTACACATCGGTTACAGGTGGAAACACCATATATTTT.